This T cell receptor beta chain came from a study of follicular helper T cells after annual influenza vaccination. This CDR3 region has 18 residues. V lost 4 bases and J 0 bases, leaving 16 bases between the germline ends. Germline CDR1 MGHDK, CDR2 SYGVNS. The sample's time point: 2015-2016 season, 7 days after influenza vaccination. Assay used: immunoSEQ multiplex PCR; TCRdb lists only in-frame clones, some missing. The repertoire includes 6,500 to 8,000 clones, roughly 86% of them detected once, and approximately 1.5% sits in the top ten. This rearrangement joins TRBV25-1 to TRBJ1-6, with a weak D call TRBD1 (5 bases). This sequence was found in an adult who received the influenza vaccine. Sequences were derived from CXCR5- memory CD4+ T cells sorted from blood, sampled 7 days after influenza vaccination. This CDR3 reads CASSAGPGSSSYNSPLHF. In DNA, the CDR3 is TGTGCCAGCAGTGCCGGGCCAGGGTCTAGCTCCTATAATTCACCCCTCCACTTT.